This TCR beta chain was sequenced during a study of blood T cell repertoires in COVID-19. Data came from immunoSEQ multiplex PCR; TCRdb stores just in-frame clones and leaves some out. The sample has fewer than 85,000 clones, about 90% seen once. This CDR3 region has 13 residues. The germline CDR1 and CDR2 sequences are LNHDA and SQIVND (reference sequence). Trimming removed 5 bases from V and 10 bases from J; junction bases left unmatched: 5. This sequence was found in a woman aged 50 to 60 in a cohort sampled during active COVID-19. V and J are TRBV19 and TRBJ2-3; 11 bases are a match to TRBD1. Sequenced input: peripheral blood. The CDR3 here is CASSPGQGASQYF. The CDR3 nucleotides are TGTGCCAGTAGTCCCGGACAGGGGGCTTCGCAGTATTTT.